This T cell receptor (beta chain) was retrieved from a study of CD8+CD57+ T cells in acquired aplastic anemia. Trimming shortened V by 0 bases and J by 4 bases, and 4 bases separated the two germline ends. The germline CDR1 and CDR2 sequences are SQVTM and ANQGSEA. The CDR3 has 11 residues. It was genomic DNA that served as the template for profiling TCR beta VDJ and CDR3. TCRdb fed the reads into MiXCR, producing one record per CDR3 protein. The repertoire has around 180,000 distinct CDR3 sequences, 50% to 75% of them found once; the top ten carry 45%. What was sequenced was sorted CD4+, CD8+, or CD8+CD57+ T cells (not recorded which) from PBMCs. This clonotype was obtained from a human donor in good health. The V and J genes are TRBV29-1 and TRBJ2-7; D gene ambiguous. This CDR3 reads CSVEETYEQYF. The DNA for the CDR3 is TGCAGCGTTGAAGAGACTTACGAGCAGTACTTC.